The 32 T cell receptor beta chains below were found in one sample sequenced in a study of technical replicates of blood from four donors. Produced via immunoSEQ multiplex PCR; TCRdb's table is partial and in-frame only. The table has 60,000 or so clones, around nine tenths seen once. The sequenced sample was PBMCs. Every receptor here comes from a human donor in good health. Some clones in this sample may be carry-over from other donors' samples.

This rearrangement joins TRBV7-3 to TRBJ2-1, with 16 nucleotides matching TRBD2. The V segment lost 0 bases and the J segment 6 bases; nucleotides outside the gene matches: 5. The CDR3 contains 18 residues. Germline V CDR1 and CDR2: SGHTA, FQGTGA. The CDR3 spells CASSLTPGTSGRANEQFF. Here the CDR3 DNA reads TGTGCCAGCAGCTTAACACCCGGGACTAGCGGGAGGGCCAATGAGCAGTTCTTC.

This chain links TRBV29-1 with TRBJ2-5; D unclear. CDR1 and CDR2 from the germline V gene are SQVTM and ANQGSEA. The CDR3 length is 13 residues. Trimming removed 5 bases from V and 1 base from J, with 11 bases in between. The CDR3 DNA follows: TGCAGCGTTCCCCTAGAAATCCAAGAGACCCAGTACTTC. Residues: CSVPLEIQETQYF. Filled out from reference TRBV29-1 and TRBJ2-5, the complete variable domain reads SAVISQKPSRDICQRGTSLTIQCQVDSQVTMMFWYRQQPGQSLTLIATANQGSEATYESGFVIDKFPISRPNLTFSTLTVSNMSPEDSSIYLCSVPLEIQETQYFGPGTRLLVL.

This chain connects TRBV7-2 to TRBJ2-1; 10 bases agree with TRBD2. This CDR3 spans 17 amino acids. Germline loops: CDR1 SGHTA, CDR2 FQGNSA. J lost 0 bases, V lost 2 bases, and 4 bases had no gene match. CDR3 sequence: CASSLIAGGFSYNEQFF. The CDR3 coding sequence is TGTGCCAGCAGCTTAATAGCGGGGGGATTCTCCTACAATGAGCAGTTCTTC.

The chain carries TRBV5-1 and TRBJ2-5; 7 bases fit TRBD2. Germline values: CDR1 SGHRS, CDR2 YFSETQ. CDR3 size: 15 residues. V shed 0 bases, J shed 5 bases, and the junction held 7 bases outside the gene matches. The CDR3 loop is CASSLGRGSGETQYF. CDR3 nucleotide sequence: TGCGCCAGCAGCTTGGGCCGCGGGAGCGGCGAGACCCAGTACTTC.

The rearrangement links TRBV5-8 to TRBJ2-1; D is ambiguous. Germline V gene sequence: CDR1 SGHTS, CDR2 YDEGEE. Trimming shortened V by 0 bases and J by 2 bases, and 9 bases separated the two germline ends. The CDR3 totals 15 residues. This CDR3 is CASSLGQAAYNEQFF. As DNA, the CDR3 is TGTGCCAGCAGCTTGGGGCAGGCTGCCTACAATGAGCAGTTCTTC.

J is TRBJ2-7 and V is TRBV4-1; D is uncertain. The germline V and J ends were trimmed by 4 bases and 2 bases, with 6 bases remaining between them. CDR1 is MGHRA, CDR2 YSYEKL, per germline. This CDR3 comprises 12 residues. CDR3 sequence reads: CASSREPYEQYF. The CDR3 region has the DNA TGCGCCAGCAGCCGCGAGCCCTACGAGCAGTACTTC.

Here the CDR3 reads CAWSRIAGEQQYF. The CDR3, as DNA: TGTGCCTGGAGTAGAATAGCGGGAGAACAGCAGTACTTC. This chain connects TRBV30 to TRBJ2-7, with 9 bases lining up with TRBD2. The CDR3 length is 13 residues. The V segment lost 2 bases and the J segment 8 bases; nucleotides outside the gene matches: 7. Germline lookup yields CDR1 GTSNPN and CDR2 SVGIG (reference sequence).

The chain combines TRBV7-3 with TRBJ1-1, with TRBD1 as a possible D gene (6 bases). The V end lost 7 bases, the J end lost 1 base, and 13 bases lay between the germline ends. CDR1 and CDR2 (germline): SGHTA, FQGTGA. The CDR3 consists of 14 residues. The CDR3 nucleotides read TGTGCCAGCAAATCGGGACAAAAGAACACTGAAGCTTTCTTT. Protein: CASKSGQKNTEAFF. Variable domain in full (rest from reference TRBV7-3 and TRBJ1-1): GAGVSQTPSNKVTEKGKYVELRCDPISGHTALYWYRQSLGQGPEFLIYFQGTGAADDSGLPNDRFFAVRPEGSVSTLKIQRTERGDSAVYLCASKSGQKNTEAFFGQGTRLTVV.

The chain combines TRBV19 with TRBJ2-5; TRBD2 matches 15 bases. The J segment lost 2 bases and the V segment lost 5 bases, leaving 3 bases of the junction unmatched. The CDR3 totals 16 residues. Germline V lookup: CDR1 LNHDA, CDR2 SQIVND (reference sequence). The CDR3 here is CASSPGLAGGQETQYF. CDR3 bases: TGTGCCAGTAGTCCAGGACTAGCGGGGGGGCAAGAGACCCAGTACTTC.

V is TRBV25-1 and J is TRBJ2-5; 7 bases are a match to TRBD2. The CDR3 consists of 15 residues. V dropped 0 bases and J dropped 9; count of bases not matched to a gene: 10. Per the germline V gene, CDR1 is MGHDK and CDR2 is SYGVNS. DNA for the CDR3: TGTGCCAGCAGTGAATATCGACTAGCCGGCTCGGCCCAGTACTTC. This gives the protein CASSEYRLAGSAQYF.

The V and J genes are TRBV18 and TRBJ2-7; 8 positions agree with TRBD1. Per germline, CDR1 KGHSH and CDR2 LQKENI. CDR3 length equals 13 residues. The J segment lost 5 bases and the V segment lost 8 bases, leaving 8 bases of the junction unmatched. This CDR3 is CASGGPGGHEQYF. The CDR3 coding sequence is TGTGCCAGCGGGGGCCCAGGGGGCCACGAGCAGTACTTC.

The rearrangement joins TRBV19 to TRBJ1-1; no reliable D call. Germline loops: CDR1 LNHDA, CDR2 SQIVND (reference sequence). This CDR3 region has 11 residues. V lost 10 bases, J lost 1 base, and 7 bases lay in between. CDR3 sequence: CAKHQNTEAFF. Written as DNA, the CDR3 is TGTGCCAAACACCAGAACACTGAAGCTTTCTTT.

The chain uses TRBV18 and TRBJ2-7, with TRBD2 identical over 9 bases. This CDR3 contains 12 residues. V dropped 2 bases and J dropped 7; count of bases not matched to a gene: 0. Per the germline V gene, CDR1 is KGHSH and CDR2 is LQKENI. CDR3 DNA sequence: TGTGCCAGCTCACCAGCGGGGGGGGAGCAGTACTTC. This gives the protein CASSPAGGEQYF.

V is TRBV7-2 and J is TRBJ2-2; D is uncertain. CDR1 is SGHTA and CDR2 is FQGNSA in the germline V gene. V was shortened by 5 bases and J by 0 bases, with 7 bases between the two germline ends. The CDR3 contains 14 residues. CDR3: CASSTSTNTGELFF. The CDR3 DNA is TGTGCCAGCAGCACAAGTACGAACACCGGGGAGCTGTTTTTT.

The chain recombines TRBV7-9 with TRBJ1-6; D call uncertain. V lost 3 bases and J lost 7, with 7 bases in between. Per the germline V gene, CDR1 is SEHNR and CDR2 is FQNEAQ (reference sequence). The CDR3 consists of 13 residues. CDR3 nucleotide sequence: TGTGCCAGCAGCTTGCCGGGAAATTCACCCCTCCACTTT. This sequence encodes CASSLPGNSPLHF.

This chain uses TRBV29-1 with TRBJ2-3, with 10 bases identical to TRBD1. V dropped 0 bases and J dropped 8; count of bases not matched to a gene: 17. Germline lookup yields CDR1 SQVTM and CDR2 ANQGSEA. This CDR3 has 18 amino acids. This CDR3 is CSVEDDSLGGQGEVTQYF. The CDR3 DNA reads as TGCAGCGTTGAAGACGATTCGCTCGGAGGACAGGGGGAAGTTACGCAGTATTTT.

CDR3 in amino acids: CASSIEGGKEAFF. The CDR3 DNA follows: TGTGCCAGTAGTATAGAGGGGGGTAAAGAAGCTTTCTTT. The J gene is TRBJ1-1, the V gene TRBV19, with TRBD1 as a possible D gene (5 bases). In germline, CDR1 is LNHDA, CDR2 SQIVND (reference sequence). This CDR3 comprises 13 residues. V was shortened by 0 bases and J by 8 bases, with 10 bases between the two germline ends.

The chain couples TRBV7-9 to TRBJ2-3, with TRBD2 identical over 10 bases. J lost 8 bases, V lost 3 bases, and 8 bases had no gene match. Per germline, CDR1 SEHNR and CDR2 FQNEAQ (reference sequence). The CDR3 covers 15 residues. The CDR3 nucleotides are TGTGCCAGCAGCTTCGGACTAGCGGAGCGGGGTACGCAGTATTTT. Its protein product is CASSFGLAERGTQYF.

This clone appeared a few times. The rearrangement joins TRBV5-4 to TRBJ2-7, with 7 nucleotides matching TRBD2. J lost 2 bases, V lost 5 bases, and 10 bases had no gene match. The CDR3 loop spans 15 amino acids. CDR1 is SGHNT, CDR2 YYREEE, per germline (reference sequence). CDR3 residues: CASSVVGSGTYEQYF. The CDR3 nucleotides read TGTGCCAGCAGTGTGGTAGGGAGCGGGACCTACGAGCAGTACTTC.

Worth noting for this clone: One end of the junction does not line up with germline, which may come from a read error. The chain combines TRBV11-2 with TRBJ2-7; D is possibly TRBD1 or TRBD2 (5 bases each). The CDR3 is 15 residues long. Germline lookup yields CDR1 SGHAT and CDR2 FQNNGV. The CDR3 DNA reads as TGTGCCAGCAGCCTAGAGGGTACAGGCTCCTACGAGCAGTACTTC. Translated: CASSLEGTGSYEQYF.

Many counts were recorded for this clone. The chain has TRBV6-6 and TRBJ1-1; D perhaps matches TRBD1 (6 bases). The germline gives CDR1 MNHNY, CDR2 SVGAGI (reference sequence). The CDR3 is made up of 15 amino acids. Trimming left V 4 bases short and J 1 base short, with 13 bases between. The CDR3 region is CASSLGTLRNTEAFF. The CDR3 bases are TGTGCCAGCAGTTTGGGGACACTTCGGAACACTGAAGCTTTCTTT.

CDR3 protein: CASSSGSSPLHF. In nucleotides, the CDR3 is TGTGCCAGCAGTTCAGGGTCATCACCCCTCCACTTT. This rearrangement joins TRBV7-2 to TRBJ1-6, with D perhaps TRBD1 (5 bases). CDR1 and CDR2 from the germline V gene are SGHTA and FQGNSA. The V end was cut by 6 bases, the J end by 10 bases, with 10 bases between. This CDR3 is 12 amino acids long.

The CDR3 region has the DNA TGCGCCAGCCCGGAAGGGACAGGAATGATTTTTGAAAAACTGTTTTTT. It specifies CASPEGTGMIFEKLFF. The rearrangement links TRBV10-1 to TRBJ1-4, with TRBD1 matching over 8 bases. The CDR3 runs to 16 residues. With V trimmed by 8 bases and J by 7 bases, 15 bases remained unmatched. The germline V gene has CDR1 WNHNN and CDR2 SYGVQD (reference sequence).

The gene calls are TRBV12-5 and TRBJ1-2, with no clear D. CDR3 length: 13 residues. The V end was cut by 1 base, the J end by 8 bases, with 11 bases between. Germline V gene sequence: CDR1 LGHNT, CDR2 FRNRAP. This chain's CDR3 is CASGLGGVRGYTF. CDR3 coding DNA: TGTGCTAGTGGTTTGGGCGGGGTACGGGGCTACACCTTC. Full variable domain (rest looked up from reference TRBV12-5 and TRBJ1-2): DARVTQTPRHKVTEMGQEVTMRCQPILGHNTVFWYRQTMMQGLELLAYFRNRAPLDDSGMPKDRFSAEMPDATLATLKIQPSEPRDSAVYFCASGLGGVRGYTFGSGTRLTVV.

The gene calls are TRBV7-7 and TRBJ2-5, with D perhaps TRBD2 (6 bases). V was shortened by 5 bases and J by 0 bases, with 7 bases between the two germline ends. The CDR3 runs 13 residues. CDR1 is SSHAT and CDR2 is FNYEAQ in the germline V gene (reference sequence). CDR3 sequence: CASSRDYQETQYF. CDR3 DNA: TGTGCCAGCAGCCGGGACTACCAAGAGACCCAGTACTTC.

This chain joins TRBV6-4 and TRBJ2-3; 7 positions agree with TRBD2. Germline lookup yields CDR1 MRHNA and CDR2 SNTAGT. Trimming at V came to 0 bases and at J to 3 bases, leaving 6 bases not matched to a gene. The CDR3 loop spans 16 amino acids. The DNA of the CDR3 is TGTGCCAGCAGTGACTCTCCGGGGGGAACAACAGATACGCAGTATTTT. This translates into CASSDSPGGTTDTQYF.

A single count supports this clone. V is TRBV5-8 and J is TRBJ2-5; 9 bases match TRBD1. The V gene end was trimmed by 0 bases and the J gene end by 0 bases; junction bases not matched to a gene: 6. CDR1 is SGHTS, CDR2 YDEGEE, per germline. This CDR3 spans 17 amino acids. In nucleotides, the CDR3 is TGTGCCAGCAGCTTGGATCGGACAGGGGTCTACCAAGAGACCCAGTACTTC. This codes for CASSLDRTGVYQETQYF.

Written as DNA, the CDR3 is TGTGCCTGGAGGCCCACAGGGTCTGGGGCCAACGTCCTGACTTTC. Its translation is CAWRPTGSGANVLTF. The V and J genes are TRBV30 and TRBJ2-6; possible D gene TRBD1, 6 bases. The V end lost 3 bases, the J end lost 1 base, and 10 bases lay between the germline ends. The length of the CDR3 is 15 residues. Germline lookup yields CDR1 GTSNPN and CDR2 SVGIG (reference sequence).

This clone was seen once. The DNA is omitted, as the CDR3 cannot be located on it reliably, and the CDR3 follows TCRdb's listing. V usage is TRBV14 and J usage is TRBJ2-1; the D call in the table, TRBD2, was not verified against the DNA. The CDR3 spans 18 residues, counting both ends. Germline V gene sequence: CDR1 SGHDN, CDR2 FVKESK. The CDR3 loop reads CASSQLSAGVHFGNEQFF.

This chain connects TRBV6-5 to TRBJ1-2; no reliable D call. The CDR3 totals 14 residues. Germline V lookup: CDR1 MNHEY, CDR2 SVGAGI. With 2 bases removed from V and 1 base from J, the gap between germline ends came to 8 bases. The CDR3 sequence is CASSYKQSNYGYTF. In DNA, the CDR3 is TGTGCCAGCAGTTACAAACAGAGTAACTATGGCTACACCTTC.

Notes on this clone: One junction end does not reproduce the germline sequence, and a read error may be involved. This sequence joins TRBV2 and TRBJ2-7; 7 positions match TRBD1. This CDR3 is built from 11 residues. The germline V gene has CDR1 SNHLY and CDR2 FYNNEI. CDR3 region: CASSGEGALVF. The CDR3 nucleotides are TGTGCCAGCAGTGGCGAGGGGGCACTTGTCTTC.

The chain is built from TRBV18 and TRBJ1-3; tentatively, D is TRBD1 (5 bases). CDR3 length equals 15 residues. Germline CDR1 and CDR2: KGHSH and LQKENI. Trimming stripped 3 bases from V and 2 bases from J, with 11 bases between. This CDR3 is CASSPGRVPGNTIYF. CDR3 DNA: TGTGCCAGCTCACCGGGCAGGGTCCCTGGAAACACCATATATTTT. Supplemented by reference TRBV18 and TRBJ1-3, the full variable domain reads NAGVMQNPRHLVRRRGQEARLRCSPMKGHSHVYWYRQLPEEGLKFMVYLQKENIIDESGMPKERFSAEFPKEGPSILRIQQVVRGDSAAYFCASSPGRVPGNTIYFGEGSWLTVV.